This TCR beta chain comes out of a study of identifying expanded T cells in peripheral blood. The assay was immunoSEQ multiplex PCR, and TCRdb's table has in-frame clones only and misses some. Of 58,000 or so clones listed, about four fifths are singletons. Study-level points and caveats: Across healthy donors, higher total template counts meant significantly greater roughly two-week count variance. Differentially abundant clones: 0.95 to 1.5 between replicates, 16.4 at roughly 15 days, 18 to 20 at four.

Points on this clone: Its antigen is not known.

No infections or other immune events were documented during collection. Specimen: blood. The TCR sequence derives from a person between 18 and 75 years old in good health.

CDR3: CATSREGGRPQHF. The CDR3 coding sequence is TGTGCCACCAGCAGAGAAGGGGGGAGGCCCCAGCATTTT. The rearrangement joins TRBV15 to TRBJ1-5; TRBD1 is a possible D gene (6 bases). The V and J ends lost 0 bases and 9 bases respectively, with 9 bases between them. CDR1 and CDR2 from the germline V gene are LNHNV and YYDKDF (reference sequence). This CDR3 comprises 13 residues.